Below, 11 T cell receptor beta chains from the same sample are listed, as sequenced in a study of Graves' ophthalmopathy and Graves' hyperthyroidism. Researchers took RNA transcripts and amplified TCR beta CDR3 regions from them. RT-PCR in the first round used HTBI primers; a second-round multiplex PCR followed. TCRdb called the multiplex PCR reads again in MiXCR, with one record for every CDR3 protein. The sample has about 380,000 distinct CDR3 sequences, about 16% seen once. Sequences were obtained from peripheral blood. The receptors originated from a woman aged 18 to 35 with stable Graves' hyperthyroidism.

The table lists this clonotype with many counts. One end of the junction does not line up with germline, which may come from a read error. The chain's CDR3 is CASRYWDRVSEAFF. CDR3 bases: TGTGCCAGCAGATACTGGGACAGGGTCTCTGAAGCTTTCTTT. This sequence joins TRBV6-5 and TRBJ1-1, with 9 bases identical to TRBD1. This CDR3 has 14 amino acids. Germline V gene lookup returns CDR1 MNHEY and CDR2 SVGAGI.

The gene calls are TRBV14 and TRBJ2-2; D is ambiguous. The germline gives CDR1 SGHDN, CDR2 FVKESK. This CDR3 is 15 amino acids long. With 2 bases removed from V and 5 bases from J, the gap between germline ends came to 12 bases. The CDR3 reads CASSQNRLVTGELFF. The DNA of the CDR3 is TGTGCCAGCAGCCAAAATAGGCTAGTGACCGGGGAGCTGTTTTTT. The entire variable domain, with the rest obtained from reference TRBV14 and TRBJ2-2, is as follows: EAGVTQFPSHSVIEKGQTVTLRCDPISGHDNLYWYRRVMGKEIKFLLHFVKESKQDESGMPNNRFLAERTGGTYSTLKVQPAELEDSGVYFCASSQNRLVTGELFFGEGSRLTVL.

The CDR3 DNA reads as TGTGCCAGCAGTCCCCGACTAGCGGGAGATGTGAGGGAGCTGTTTTTT. This encodes CASSPRLAGDVRELFF. The rearrangement joins TRBV6-2 or TRBV6-3 to TRBJ2-2, with TRBD2 matching 12 bases. Germline CDR1 reads MNHEY; CDR2 reads SVGEGT. The V and J ends lost 5 bases and 9 bases, in that order; junction bases with no gene match: 10. The CDR3 contains 16 residues.

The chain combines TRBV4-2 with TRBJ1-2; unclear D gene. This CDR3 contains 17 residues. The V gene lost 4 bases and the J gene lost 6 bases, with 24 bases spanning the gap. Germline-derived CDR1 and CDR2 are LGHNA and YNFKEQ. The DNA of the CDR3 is TGTGCCAGCAGCCTAGAGTGGGGAGAATCATCTTCCCATGGCTACACCTTC. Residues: CASSLEWGESSSHGYTF.

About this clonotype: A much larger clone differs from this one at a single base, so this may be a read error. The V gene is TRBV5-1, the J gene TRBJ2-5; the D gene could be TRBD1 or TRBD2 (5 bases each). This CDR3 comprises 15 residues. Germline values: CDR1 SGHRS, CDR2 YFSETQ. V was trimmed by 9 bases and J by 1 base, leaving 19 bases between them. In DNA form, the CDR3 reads TGCGCCATCGGCTTGCAGTGGGGGATCCAAGAGACCCAGTACTTC. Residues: CAIGLQWGIQETQYF.

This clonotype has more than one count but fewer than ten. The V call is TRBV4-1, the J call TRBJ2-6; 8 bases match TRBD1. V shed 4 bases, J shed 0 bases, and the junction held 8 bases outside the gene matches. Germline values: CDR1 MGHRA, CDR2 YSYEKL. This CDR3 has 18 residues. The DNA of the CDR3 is TGCGCCAGCAGCCCCAGACAGGGGAACCCCTCTGGGGCCAACGTCCTGACTTTC. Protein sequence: CASSPRQGNPSGANVLTF.

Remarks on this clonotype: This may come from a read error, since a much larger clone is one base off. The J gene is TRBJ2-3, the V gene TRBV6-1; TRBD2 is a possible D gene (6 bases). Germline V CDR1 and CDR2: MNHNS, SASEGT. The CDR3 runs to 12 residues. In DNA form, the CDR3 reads TGTTCCAGCCGAAGGCGGGGAGATACGCAGTATTTT. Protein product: CSSRRRGDTQYF.

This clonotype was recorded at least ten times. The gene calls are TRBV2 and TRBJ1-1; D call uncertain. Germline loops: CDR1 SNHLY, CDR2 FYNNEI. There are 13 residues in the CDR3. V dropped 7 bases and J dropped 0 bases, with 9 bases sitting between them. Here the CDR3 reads CASKETLNTEAFF. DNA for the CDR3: TGTGCCAGCAAGGAGACACTGAACACTGAAGCTTTCTTT.

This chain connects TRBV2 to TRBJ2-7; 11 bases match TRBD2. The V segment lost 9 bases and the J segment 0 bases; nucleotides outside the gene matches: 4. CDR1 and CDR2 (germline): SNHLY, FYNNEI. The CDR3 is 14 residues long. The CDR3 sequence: CASLTSGNSYEQYF. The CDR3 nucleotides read TGTGCCAGTTTGACTAGCGGGAACTCCTACGAGCAGTACTTC.

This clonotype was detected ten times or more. The CDR3 nucleotides are TGTGCCAGCAGCTTAACCCAGGGGACTGAAGCTTTCTTT. It codes for CASSLTQGTEAFF. The chain uses TRBV7-3 and TRBJ1-1; the D gene is possibly TRBD1 (6 bases). The CDR3 totals 13 residues. CDR1 is SGHTA and CDR2 is FQGTGA in the germline V gene. Trimming cost V 0 bases and J 5 bases, with 7 bases left between them.

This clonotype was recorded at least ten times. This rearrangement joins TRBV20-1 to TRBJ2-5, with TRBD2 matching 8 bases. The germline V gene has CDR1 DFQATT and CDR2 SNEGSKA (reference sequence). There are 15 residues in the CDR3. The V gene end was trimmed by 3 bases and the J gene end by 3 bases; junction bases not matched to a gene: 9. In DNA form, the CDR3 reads TGCAGTGCTAGTCCCCCCGGAGCGGGGGAAGAGACCCAGTACTTC. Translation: CSASPPGAGEETQYF.